The source of this TCR beta chain is a study of spatial heterogeneity in lung cancer. The germline V gene has CDR1 DFQATT and CDR2 SNEGSKA (reference sequence). Trimming left V 5 bases short and J 6 bases short, with 9 bases between. The CDR3 is 11 amino acids. TCRdb reprocessed the 5' RACE reads with MiXCR, giving one entry per CDR3 protein. In the table there are around 87,000 distinct CDR3 sequences, approximately 12% of which are singletons. This clonotype was seen a few times. The time point denotes: sample taken at primary tumor resection. The gene calls are TRBV20-1 and TRBJ2-3; maybe TRBD1 (5 bases). The sequence was obtained from a male donor with early-stage non-small cell lung cancer. The sample here was PBMCs, taken at surgery. The CDR3 nucleotides read TGCAGTGCTGACAGATCCGATACGCAGTATTTT. Translating it yields CSADRSDTQYF.